The 18 T cell receptor beta chains reported below all come from one sample, sequenced in a study of shared clonotypes between healthy human individuals. TCRdb's table, derived via immunoSEQ multiplex PCR, lists solely in-frame clones and lacks some. The sample lists approximately 2,000,000 clones; roughly 93% were seen once. Only CD45RO-negative cells positively selected for CCR7 counted as naive CD8 cells, so terminally differentiated effector memory CD45RA+ cells were excluded. Sequencing input: naive CD8+ T cells from PBMCs. The receptor source for this set is a man younger than 35 in good health. Some clones in this sample may be carry-over from other donors' samples.

The chain uses TRBV29-1 and TRBJ2-7, with no clear D. This CDR3 contains 12 residues. Germline V gene sequence: CDR1 SQVTM, CDR2 ANQGSEA. Trimming left V 7 bases short and J 7 bases short, with 17 bases between. CDR3 nucleotide sequence: TGCAGCGCCGAAACGAACCCGAGGGAGCAGTACTTC. This gives the protein CSAETNPREQYF.

The chain employs TRBV21-1 and TRBJ1-1. TRBV21-1 is labeled a pseudogene. The CDR3 spans 15 residues. The CDR3 sequence: CASSKVGGARTEAFF. The CDR3 bases are TGTGCCAGCAGCAAAGTTGGGGGGGCTAGGACTGAAGCTTTCTTT.

The J gene is TRBJ2-7, the V gene TRBV5-3; no firm D call. TRBV5-3 is classed as an ORF, of uncertain function. The V end lost 0 bases, the J end lost 2 bases, and 9 bases lay between the germline ends. The CDR3 has 14 amino acids. In nucleotides, the CDR3 is TGTGCCAGAAGCTTGGGGCAGTCGCCCTACGAGCAGTACTTC. Translated, it gives CARSLGQSPYEQYF.

The chain links TRBV28 to TRBJ2-1; no firm D call. Germline V lookup: CDR1 MDHEN, CDR2 SYDVKM. V gave up 6 bases and J gave up 6 bases, with 9 bases separating them. This CDR3 spans 12 amino acids. The CDR3 loop reads CASRGQGNEQFF. The CDR3 nucleotides read TGTGCCAGCAGGGGCCAAGGCAATGAGCAGTTCTTC. Full variable domain (rest looked up from reference TRBV28 and TRBJ2-1): DVKVTQSSRYLVKRTGEKVFLECVQDMDHENMFWYRQDPGLGLRLIYFSYDVKMKEKGDIPEGYSVSREKKERFSLILESASTNQTSMYLCASRGQGNEQFFGPGTRLTVL.

J is TRBJ2-5 and V is TRBV29-1; D is perhaps TRBD2 (5 bases). The J call may be faulty, since TRBJ2-7 better matches the DNA end. Germline-derived CDR1 and CDR2 are SQVTM and ANQGSEA. The CDR3 extends over 14 amino acids. The CDR3 bases are TGCAGCGTTGCCGGGCTAGCCTCCACGTACGAGCAGTACTTC. Residues: CSVAGLASTYEQYF.

This clone has just a few counts. The V call is TRBV10-3, the J call TRBJ1-5; D possibly corresponds to TRBD1 (5 bases). CDR3 length equals 15 residues. Between the trimmed V and J ends, which lost 2 bases and 3 bases, there was a span of 11 bases. Per the germline V gene, CDR1 is ENHRY and CDR2 is SYGVKD. DNA for the CDR3: TGTGCCATCAGTGAGGGACACCGGGTCAATCAGCCCCAGCATTTT. This sequence encodes CAISEGHRVNQPQHF.

V and J are TRBV9 and TRBJ2-3, with D unclear. The V gene lost 4 bases and the J gene lost 5 bases, with 14 bases spanning the gap. CDR3 size: 14 residues. Per germline, CDR1 SGDLS and CDR2 YYNGEE. The CDR3 coding sequence is TGTGCCAGCAGCACAAAGTGGGTGGGAGATACGCAGTATTTT. It translates to CASSTKWVGDTQYF.

This clone was detected only a few times. Other DNA sequences in this sample translate to the same CDR3. The V gene is TRBV13, the J gene TRBJ1-1; D is uncertain. Trimming took off 0 bases at V and 0 bases at J, with 5 bases between the two ends. The germline CDR1 and CDR2 sequences are PRHDT and FYEKMQ (reference sequence). The CDR3 consists of 14 residues. CDR3: CASSLGTVNTEAFF. The CDR3 DNA reads as TGTGCCAGCAGCTTAGGGACGGTGAACACTGAAGCTTTCTTT. The entire variable domain, with the rest obtained from reference TRBV13 and TRBJ1-1, is as follows: AAGVIQSPRHLIKEKRETATLKCYPIPRHDTVYWYQQGPGQDPQFLISFYEKMQSDKGSIPDRFSAQQFSDYHSELNMSSLELGDSALYFCASSLGTVNTEAFFGQGTRLTVV.

V and J are TRBV7-6 and TRBJ1-5; no firm D call. With 5 bases removed from V and 0 bases from J, the gap between germline ends came to 5 bases. The CDR3 contains 13 residues. Germline CDR1 is SGHVS and CDR2 is FNYEAQ. The CDR3 region has the DNA TGTGCCAGCAGCCAGTTTAGCAATCAGCCCCAGCATTTT. It is translated as CASSQFSNQPQHF.

The chain is built from TRBV6-5 and TRBJ1-3, with 8 bases lining up with TRBD1. Germline V gene lookup returns CDR1 MNHEY and CDR2 SVGAGI. V was clipped by 2 bases and J by 9 bases; unmatched bases: 3. The CDR3 runs to 13 residues. CDR3 region: CASSYGQGSTIYF. CDR3 nucleotides: TGTGCCAGCAGTTACGGACAGGGTAGCACCATATATTTT.

The genes are TRBV4-1 and TRBJ1-1; D gene unclear. The V gene's germline CDR1 is MGHRA and CDR2 YSYEKL. This CDR3 is 13 amino acids long. The V end was cut by 4 bases, the J end by 4 bases, with 10 bases between. CDR3 region: CASSLGRATEAFF. The CDR3 nucleotides read TGCGCCAGCAGCCTCGGCCGGGCCACTGAAGCTTTCTTT.

The V gene is TRBV9, the J gene TRBJ1-2; 7 positions match TRBD1. V dropped 3 bases and J dropped 7; count of bases not matched to a gene: 9. The germline V gene encodes CDR1 SGDLS and CDR2 YYNGEE. The CDR3 contains 14 residues. The chain's CDR3 is CASSGTGVLRGYTF. As DNA, the CDR3 is TGTGCCAGCAGCGGCACAGGGGTCCTGCGTGGCTACACCTTC.

The rearrangement links TRBV7-3 to TRBJ2-1; D unclear. Germline V gives CDR1 SGHTA, CDR2 FQGTGA. This CDR3 spans 14 amino acids. The V end was cut by 4 bases, the J end by 6 bases, with 13 bases between. The CDR3 DNA is TGTGCCAGCAGCTCGGGTCCAATGGGCAATGAGCAGTTCTTC. This codes for CASSSGPMGNEQFF.

This sequence joins TRBV2 and TRBJ2-7, with a possible D match to TRBD2 (6 bases). Trimming pared 6 bases from V and 3 bases from J, leaving 9 bases between. The CDR3 loop spans 12 amino acids. The germline V gene has CDR1 SNHLY and CDR2 FYNNEI. The CDR3 loop is CASRVSGYEQYF. The CDR3 DNA reads TGTGCCAGCAGGGTTAGCGGCTACGAGCAGTACTTC.

The V and J genes are TRBV27 and TRBJ1-2; no firm D call. The CDR3 is made up of 12 amino acids. CDR1 MNHEY and CDR2 SMNVEV come from the germline V gene (reference sequence). The germline V and J ends were trimmed by 6 bases and 8 bases, with 13 bases remaining between them. CDR3 loop: CASRWEGGGYTF. The CDR3 region has the DNA TGTGCCAGCAGGTGGGAGGGAGGAGGCTACACCTTC.

The chain couples TRBV11-2 to TRBJ2-7; D call uncertain. Germline assignment: CDR1 SGHAT and CDR2 FQNNGV. The CDR3 runs 14 residues. The germline V and J ends were trimmed by 3 bases and 1 base, with 10 bases remaining between them. In nucleotides, the CDR3 is TGTGCCAGCAGCTTTCCCACTTTTTCCTACGAGCAGTACTTC. The encoded protein is CASSFPTFSYEQYF.

The rearrangement links TRBV7-9 to TRBJ2-7; D uncertain. The ends were cut back, 5 bases at V and 3 bases at J, with 14 bases in the middle. Per germline, CDR1 SEHNR and CDR2 FQNEAQ (reference sequence). This CDR3 is 14 amino acids long. The chain's CDR3 is CASSHRDLYYEQYF. Here the CDR3 DNA reads TGTGCCAGCAGCCATAGAGACTTGTACTACGAGCAGTACTTC. Filled out from reference TRBV7-9 and TRBJ2-7, the complete variable domain reads DTGVSQNPRHKITKRGQNVTFRCDPISEHNRLYWYRQTLGQGPEFLTYFQNEAQLEKSRLLSDRFSAERPKGSFSTLEIQRTEQGDSAMYLCASSHRDLYYEQYFGPGTRLTVT.

Comments on this clone: The same CDR3 arises from other DNA sequences in this sample as well. The chain uses TRBV6-5 and TRBJ2-2; D gene uncertain. This CDR3 is 13 amino acids long. The ends were cut back, 0 bases at V and 6 bases at J, with 5 bases in the middle. Looked up from germline, CDR1 is MNHEY and CDR2 is SVGAGI. Here the CDR3 reads CASSYSRPGELFF. The CDR3 bases are TGTGCCAGCAGTTACTCGCGTCCCGGGGAGCTGTTTTTT.